The rows below give T cell receptor beta chains drawn from one sample of a study of blood T cell repertoires in COVID-19. Profiled with immunoSEQ multiplex PCR; TCRdb holds only in-frame clones, not every one. The sample lists roughly 62,000 clones, 87% occurring once. Input material: peripheral blood. Receptors originate from a human donor with acute or convalescent COVID-19. The donor label of this sample is uncertain. The CDR3 runs from the conserved cysteine through the conserved F or W. The D gene is left open where the match is weak. Clone size is shown for a subset of rows, as once, few, many or a class of expanded clone.

abundance,d_gene,v_gene,j_gene,CDR3nt,CDR3aa
NA,TRBD2,TRBV7-3,TRBJ2-5,TGTGCCAGCAGCTTAGGGACTAGCGGGAGAAGGGGAGGAGAGACCCAGTACTTC,CASSLGTSGRRGGETQYF
few,NA,TRBV14,TRBJ1-5,TGTGCCAGCAGCCAAGACGGGGAGGCGGGTCAGCCCCAGCATTTT,CASSQDGEAGQPQHF
NA,NA,TRBV9,TRBJ1-6,TGTGCCAGCAGCGTAGACAGGGAGGGATCACCCCTCCACTTT,CASSVDREGSPLHF
NA,TRBD2,TRBV7-2,TRBJ2-2,TGTGCCAGCAGCCCGGGACTAGCGGGAGGGGCGAACACCGGGGAGCTGTTTTTT,CASSPGLAGGANTGELFF
NA,TRBD1,TRBV7-2,TRBJ2-3,TGTGCCAGCAGCTCTCGGACAGGGAGCACAGATACGCAGTATTTT,CASSSRTGSTDTQYF
NA,TRBD1,TRBV6-5,TRBJ1-6,TGTGCCAGCAGTTACTCGGGACAGGGTGGTTCACCCCTCCACTTT,CASSYSGQGGSPLHF
once,NA,TRBV6-4,TRBJ1-2,TGTGCCAGCAGTGACTTACCGGCCTCGGGAGGCTACACCTTC,CASSDLPASGGYTF
once,NA,TRBV5-1,TRBJ2-3,TGCGCCAGCAGCTTGGAGCTACGCTCTAGCACAGATACGCAGTATTTT,CASSLELRSSTDTQYF
NA,NA,TRBV28,TRBJ2-7,TGTGCCAGCAGTCTCCCTCCGACGGGGATCGAGCAGTACTTC,CASSLPPTGIEQYF
NA,NA,TRBV10-1,TRBJ2-1,TGCGCCAGCAGCTTTACAAGCGGCTACAATGAGCAGTTCTTC,CASSFTSGYNEQFF
NA,TRBD1,TRBV18,TRBJ2-7,TGTGCCAGCTCACCCGGGACAGTGACCTACGAGCAGTACTTC,CASSPGTVTYEQYF
NA,NA,TRBV2,TRBJ1-5,TGTGCCAGCAGTGATACGACAGTGGGGAGCAATCAGCCCCAGCATTTT,CASSDTTVGSNQPQHF
NA,TRBD2,TRBV18,TRBJ2-2,TGTGCCAGCTCAACCCTCATGACGGGGGGGCCATCCGGGGAGCTGTTTTTT,CASSTLMTGGPSGELFF
NA,NA,TRBV10-3,TRBJ1-5,TGTGCCATCAGTGATTGGGGTGGGGCCTTGGGTCAGCCCCAGCATTTT,CAISDWGGALGQPQHF
once,TRBD2,TRBV5-4,TRBJ2-3,TGTGCCAGCAGACGGAGCGGGGGACCTGCTAGCACAGATACGCAGTATTTT,CASRRSGGPASTDTQYF
NA,TRBD2,TRBV3-1/TRBV3-2,TRBJ2-3,TGTGCCAGCAGCCAAGAAGGGGAAGCGGGGGGAAGTGGCGATACGCAGTATTTT,CASSQEGEAGGSGDTQYF
NA,NA,TRBV5-1,TRBJ1-2,TGCGCCAGCAGCCCGGAATTGGGGCATGGCTACACCTTC,CASSPELGHGYTF
NA,NA,TRBV3-1/TRBV3-2,TRBJ2-3,TGTGCCAGCAGCCCGATAGCGGCCGCTAGCACAGATACGCAGTATTTT,CASSPIAAASTDTQYF
NA,NA,TRBV10-3,TRBJ1-1,TGTGCCATCAGTGAGTCGGGGGGTCTGAACACTGAAGCTTTCTTT,CAISESGGLNTEAFF
NA,NA,TRBV4-1,TRBJ1-4,TGCGCCAGCAGCCAAGATCAAACAGGGAATGAAAAACTGTTTTTT,CASSQDQTGNEKLFF
NA,TRBD1,TRBV7-8,TRBJ1-1,TGTGCCAGCAGGAACAGGGGGGGCCGGAACACTGAAGCTTTCTTT,CASRNRGGRNTEAFF
NA,NA,TRBV6-5,TRBJ1-3,TGTGCCAGCAGTTACCGGGGTCCTGGAAACACCATATATTTT,CASSYRGPGNTIYF
NA,TRBD2,TRBV5-1,TRBJ2-7,TGCGCCAGTGCGACTAGCGGGAGTCCCCAACAGGAGTACTTC,CASATSGSPQQEYF
few,NA,TRBV5-5,TRBJ1-4,TGTGCCAGCAGCCCGAATGAATTCTCCGGGAATGAAAAACTGTTTTTT,CASSPNEFSGNEKLFF
NA,NA,TRBV5-1,TRBJ1-3,TGCGCCAGCAGCTTGTCTCTACAGAACTCTGGAAACACCATATATTTT,CASSLSLQNSGNTIYF
NA,NA,TRBV7-2,TRBJ2-1,TGTGCCAGCAGCACTTCGAGCTCCTACAATGAGCAGTTCTTC,CASSTSSSYNEQFF
NA,NA,TRBV3-1/TRBV3-2,TRBJ1-1,TGTGCCAGCAGCCTTAATTCGGACACTGAAGCTTTCTTT,CASSLNSDTEAFF
few,TRBD1,TRBV15,TRBJ2-1,TGTGCCACCAGCAGCAGGGACAGAAACAATGAGCAGTTCTTC,CATSSRDRNNEQFF
NA,TRBD1,TRBV18,TRBJ2-2,TGTGCCAGCTCACGGGACAGGACAAACACCGGGGAGCTGTTTTTT,CASSRDRTNTGELFF
NA,TRBD1,TRBV11-3,TRBJ1-1,TGTGCCAGCAGCCCAGGGGGAAAAGCTTTCTTT,CASSPGGKAFF
NA,TRBD1,TRBV7-8,TRBJ1-4,TGTGCCAGCAGCTCGACAGGGTATCGAGCTAATGAAAAACTGTTTTTT,CASSSTGYRANEKLFF
NA,TRBD1,TRBV5-1,TRBJ2-3,TGCGCCAGCAGCAAAGGACAGGGGGACACAGATACGCAGTATTTT,CASSKGQGDTDTQYF
NA,TRBD2,TRBV2,TRBJ2-3,TGTGCCAGCAGTGAAGCGGGTGCTAGCGGGGGGGTCACAGATACGCAGTATTTT,CASSEAGASGGVTDTQYF
NA,TRBD2,TRBV3-1/TRBV3-2,TRBJ2-3,TGTGCCAGCAGCCAGTTTAGCGGGAGTGGTACGCAGTATTTT,CASSQFSGSGTQYF
NA,TRBD2,TRBV19,TRBJ2-1,TGTGCCAGTAGTATAGACCTAAGCGGGAGGGTTCTTCGTGAGCAGTTCTTC,CASSIDLSGRVLREQFF
NA,TRBD2,TRBV11-3,TRBJ2-1,TGTGCCAGCAGCTCTCATAGCGGGGCGTTAAATGAGCAGTTCTTC,CASSSHSGALNEQFF
NA,NA,TRBV6-4,TRBJ1-2,TGTGCCAGCAGTGCCGACAGCGCGAATGGCTACACCTTC,CASSADSANGYTF
NA,NA,TRBV7-2,TRBJ2-3,TGTGCCAGCAGCTCTTTCGGCACAGATACGCAGTATTTT,CASSSFGTDTQYF
NA,NA,TRBV7-9,TRBJ1-2,TGTGCCAGCAGCCCCAGCGGGACCCTAAGGAGCTATGGCTACACCTTC,CASSPSGTLRSYGYTF
NA,TRBD2,TRBV6-2/TRBV6-3,TRBJ2-6,TGTGCCAGCAGGCCTAGCGGAAGCTCTGGGGCCAACGTCCTGACTTTC,CASRPSGSSGANVLTF
NA,NA,TRBV28,TRBJ1-5,TGTGCCAGCAATCCCGGGGGGTCATCTCAGCCCCAGCATTTT,CASNPGGSSQPQHF
NA,TRBD1,TRBV4-1,TRBJ2-7,TGCGCCAGCAGCCAAGATCGCTCCGGACAGGACACCTACGAGCAGTACTTC,CASSQDRSGQDTYEQYF
NA,NA,TRBV7-2,TRBJ1-2,TGTGCCAGCAGCTTAGACGACAGTAATAACTATGGCTACACCTTC,CASSLDDSNNYGYTF
once,TRBD2,TRBV11-2,TRBJ2-7,TGTGCCAGCAGCCGAGGACTAGCGGGAGGGATTTCAATCGAGCAGTACTTC,CASSRGLAGGISIEQYF
NA,TRBD2,TRBV9,TRBJ2-7,TGTGCCAGCAGCGTAGCGGTAGCGGGAGGCCAAGAGCAGTACTTC,CASSVAVAGGQEQYF
NA,NA,TRBV7-6,TRBJ1-5,TGTGCCAGCAGTCCATATTACGGGACTCCCCAGCATTTT,CASSPYYGTPQHF
NA,TRBD1,TRBV10-1,TRBJ1-2,TGCGCCAGCAGTTCCGGGACAGGGGCCTATGGCTACACCTTC,CASSSGTGAYGYTF
NA,TRBD1,TRBV4-1,TRBJ1-1,TGCGCCAGCAGCCAAGATCACCCCCTGCCATGGGACAGGGGATGGAACACTGAAGCTTTCTTT,CASSQDHPLPWDRGWNTEAFF
NA,NA,TRBV19,TRBJ1-5,TGTGCCAGTAGTATAGCAGCTTCAAGGGGGTATAGCAATCAGCCCCAGCATTTT,CASSIAASRGYSNQPQHF
NA,NA,TRBV30,TRBJ2-6,TGTGCCTGGAGTCGTCGACTTGGCTCTGGGGCCAACGTCCTGACTTTC,CAWSRRLGSGANVLTF
NA,NA,TRBV7-3,TRBJ2-3,TGTGCCAGCAGCTACCAGCGGGGCACAGATACGCAGTATTTT,CASSYQRGTDTQYF
NA,NA,TRBV6-1,TRBJ1-2,TGTGCCAGCAGGCGACAGTTTCCCTATGGCTACACCTTC,CASRRQFPYGYTF
NA,NA,TRBV19,TRBJ1-2,TGTGCCAGTAGTATCCCTGGGGGGATAAATGGCTACACCTTC,CASSIPGGINGYTF
NA,NA,TRBV11-2,TRBJ2-3,TGTGCCAGCAGCCTGGGGACAACCTCAGATACGCAGTATTTT,CASSLGTTSDTQYF
NA,NA,TRBV21-1,TRBJ2-2,TGTGCCAGCAGCAAAGTACTAGCGGGGGGGCCCCCGAACACCGGGGAGCTGTTTTTT,CASSKVLAGGPPNTGELFF
NA,NA,TRBV4-2,TRBJ1-3,TGTGCCAGCAGCCAAGAGGGGACACCCAGCTCTGGAAACACCATATATTTT,CASSQEGTPSSGNTIYF
NA,NA,TRBV5-1,TRBJ2-3,TGCGCCAGCAGTATCGGAGAGGGATTAGATACGCAGTATTTT,CASSIGEGLDTQYF
NA,TRBD1,TRBV10-3,TRBJ2-1,TGTGCCATCAGCACCGGGACAGGGGGCAGGGAGCAGTTCTTC,CAISTGTGGREQFF
NA,TRBD1,TRBV5-1,TRBJ1-4,TGCGCCAGCAGCCCGCTACAGGGGAGCGTTGAAAAACTGTTTTTT,CASSPLQGSVEKLFF
NA,NA,TRBV5-1,TRBJ2-1,TGCGCCAGCAGCTTGGGCGACAGGACGAATGAGCAGTTCTTC,CASSLGDRTNEQFF